The 17 T cell receptor beta chains below were found in one sample sequenced in a study of siplizumab effects on memory and regulatory T cells. The method was immunoSEQ multiplex PCR; TCRdb's version includes in-frame clones alone and lacks a portion of them. Altogether approximately 75,000 clones are present, 93% being singletons, with the ten largest covering approximately 5.3%. The specimen was CD8+ T cells sorted from blood. All receptors derive from a human donor in good health.

V and J are TRBV4-1 and TRBJ1-2; D is possibly TRBD1 (5 bases). V was cut by 2 bases and J by 4 bases, with 17 bases left in between. This CDR3 contains 16 residues. Germline V gives CDR1 MGHRA, CDR2 YSYEKL. The CDR3 reads CASSQSAPGTGYGYTF. The DNA for the CDR3 is TGCGCCAGCAGCCAAAGCGCACCGGGGACGGGCTATGGCTACACCTTC.

This chain joins TRBV19 and TRBJ1-1; 7 nucleotides match TRBD1. CDR1 LNHDA and CDR2 SQIVND come from the germline V gene (reference sequence). V was clipped by 6 bases and J by 4 bases; unmatched bases: 5. The CDR3 runs 13 residues. Written as DNA, the CDR3 is TGTGCCAGTAGCCAGGGGGGTGCCACTGAAGCTTTCTTT. Residues: CASSQGGATEAFF.

CDR3 sequence: CASSPVGVYEQYF. CDR3 in DNA: TGTGCCAGCAGCCCCGTTGGGGTCTACGAGCAGTACTTC. The V and J genes are TRBV5-4 and TRBJ2-7, with no clear D. Germline CDR1 SGHNT, CDR2 YYREEE (reference sequence). This CDR3 has 13 amino acids. Between the trimmed V and J ends, which lost 4 bases and 3 bases, there was a span of 11 bases. Complete variable domain (other parts from reference TRBV5-4 and TRBJ2-7): ETGVTQSPTHLIKTRGQQVTLRCSSQSGHNTVSWYQQALGQGPQFIFQYYREEENGRGNFPPRFSGLQFPNYSSELNVNALELDDSALYLCASSPVGVYEQYFGPGTRLTVT.

This chain joins TRBV19 and TRBJ2-4; TRBD2 is a possible D gene (5 bases). Germline V gives CDR1 LNHDA, CDR2 SQIVND (reference sequence). The CDR3 has 13 residues. V was clipped by 11 bases and J by 2 bases, with 13 bases between them. Here the CDR3 reads CASSPGSKNIQYF. DNA of the CDR3: TGTGCCTCCTCCCCGGGGTCCAAAAACATTCAGTACTTC.

The chain couples TRBV29-1 to TRBJ2-1; either TRBD1 or TRBD2 may supply D (5 bases each). Germline lookup yields CDR1 SQVTM and CDR2 ANQGSEA. The CDR3 contains 12 residues. V shed 6 bases and J shed 7 bases, with 13 bases lying between them. The DNA for the CDR3 is TGCAGCGTCTTACAGGACTGGAATGAGCAGTTCTTC. The encoded protein is CSVLQDWNEQFF.

The CDR3 DNA is TGTGCCAGCAGCTTCTCGCAAGGCACCGGGGAGCTGTTTTTT. The encoded protein is CASSFSQGTGELFF. J is TRBJ2-2 and V is TRBV9; D ambiguous. V was pared by 4 bases and J by 4 bases, with 11 bases between. CDR1 is SGDLS, CDR2 YYNGEE, per germline. The CDR3 runs 14 residues.

V and J are TRBV2 and TRBJ1-5; D is ambiguous. The CDR3 sequence is 16 residues long. V lost 6 bases, J lost 0 bases, and 15 bases lay in between. CDR1 and CDR2 (germline): SNHLY, FYNNEI. The CDR3 DNA follows: TGTGCCAGCAGCGGAGGAGGAGCTGATAGCAATCAGCCCCAGCATTTT. This codes for CASSGGGADSNQPQHF.

The CDR3 is CASSAVHEQYF. Written as DNA, the CDR3 is TGTGCCAGCAGTGCGGTCCACGAGCAGTACTTC. The chain uses TRBV25-1 and TRBJ2-7; no definite D call. Trimming removed 4 bases from V and 5 bases from J, with 6 bases in between. Germline V gives CDR1 MGHDK, CDR2 SYGVNS. There are 11 residues in the CDR3.

This chain connects TRBV7-8 to TRBJ2-7; no clear D. From germline, CDR1 is SGHVS and CDR2 FQNEAQ. This CDR3 region has 11 residues. Trimming shortened V by 1 base and J by 4 bases, and 2 bases separated the two germline ends. The CDR3 loop is CASSLEYEQYF. In DNA form, the CDR3 reads TGTGCCAGCAGCTTAGAGTACGAGCAGTACTTC.

This chain uses TRBV11-2 with TRBJ2-7; 11 nucleotides match TRBD2. The ends lost 5 bases at V and 0 bases at J; junction bases unmatched: 9. Germline V CDR1 and CDR2: SGHAT, FQNNGV. The CDR3 length is 17 residues. The CDR3 reads CASSLPKLAGDSYEQYF. The CDR3 nucleotides read TGTGCCAGCAGCCTGCCCAAACTAGCGGGGGACTCCTACGAGCAGTACTTC.

The chain employs TRBV27 and TRBJ1-1; D not certain. Trimming pared 3 bases from V and 4 bases from J, leaving 6 bases between. This CDR3 region has 12 residues. Looked up from germline, CDR1 is MNHEY and CDR2 is SMNVEV (reference sequence). The CDR3 loop is CASSFVGTEAFF. CDR3 coding DNA: TGTGCCAGCAGTTTCGTGGGCACTGAAGCTTTCTTT.

The chain is built from TRBV29-1 and TRBJ2-2; 7 nucleotides align to TRBD1. The length of the CDR3 is 13 residues. Germline V gene lookup returns CDR1 SQVTM and CDR2 ANQGSEA. Unmatched junction bases numbered 11, after V lost 7 bases and J lost 9 bases. CDR3 region: CSGMGQRLRELFF. CDR3 nucleotides: TGCAGCGGAATGGGACAGCGTCTTAGGGAGCTGTTTTTT.

The gene calls are TRBV5-5 and TRBJ1-5; 7 bases map to TRBD1. CDR3 length: 14 residues. Trimming took 0 bases from V and 8 from J; bases not matched to a gene: 5. Germline V gives CDR1 SGHKS, CDR2 YYEKEE (reference sequence). This CDR3 is CASSLGQGVEPQHF. In nucleotides, the CDR3 is TGTGCCAGCAGCTTGGGGCAGGGGGTTGAGCCCCAGCATTTT.

V usage is TRBV4-2 and J usage is TRBJ2-1, with 7 positions matching TRBD2. Germline CDR1 is LGHNA and CDR2 is YNFKEQ. The CDR3 runs 17 residues. V was clipped by 1 base and J by 0 bases; unmatched bases: 6. The CDR3 region has the DNA TGTGCCAGCAGCCAAGTTTACCTAGCGGCCTCCTACAATGAGCAGTTCTTC. It codes for CASSQVYLAASYNEQFF.

As DNA, the CDR3 is TGTGCCAGTAGTTCCGGCGGTAGCTCCTACAATGAGCAGTTCTTC. It encodes CASSSGGSSYNEQFF. The chain couples TRBV19 to TRBJ2-1; no clear D gene. This CDR3 comprises 15 residues. Germline values: CDR1 LNHDA, CDR2 SQIVND (reference sequence). The germline V and J ends were trimmed by 5 bases and 0 bases, with 11 bases remaining between them. Full variable domain (outside the CDR3, taken from reference TRBV19 and TRBJ2-1): DGGITQSPKYLFRKEGQNVTLSCEQNLNHDAMYWYRQDPGQGLRLIYYSQIVNDFQKGDIAEGYSVSREKKESFPLTVTSAQKNPTAFYLCASSSGGSSYNEQFFGPGTRLTVL.

The V and J genes are TRBV10-3 and TRBJ1-1; D possibly corresponds to TRBD1 (5 bases). CDR1 is ENHRY and CDR2 is SYGVKD in the germline V gene. This CDR3 spans 14 amino acids. Trimming removed 3 bases at V and 1 base at J, with 9 bases between. CDR3 bases: TGTGCCATCAGTGACCTGGACAAGAACACTGAAGCTTTCTTT. Amino acids: CAISDLDKNTEAFF.

The chain employs TRBV2 and TRBJ2-7; D remains unclear. Germline lookup yields CDR1 SNHLY and CDR2 FYNNEI. Trimming stripped 5 bases from V and 3 bases from J, with 8 bases between. The CDR3 is 12 residues long. The DNA for the CDR3 is TGTGCCAGCAGTTCCAGAGACTACGAGCAGTACTTC. Encoded protein: CASSSRDYEQYF.